This is a list of T cell receptor beta chains from one sample in a study of spatial heterogeneity in lung cancer. MiXCR, applied by TCRdb to the 5' RACE reads, yields one record per CDR3 protein. This table has 5,200 or so distinct CDR3 sequences, roughly an eighth appearing once. The sequencing used lung tumor tissue, collected at surgery. The origin of the receptors is a male donor with early-stage non-small cell lung cancer. CDR3s include the opening cysteine and the closing phenylalanine or tryptophan. The order of the fields is V gene, clone size, J gene, D gene, CDR3 protein, CDR3 DNA. A D gene is named only where the DNA matches it firmly. For some rows the clone size is stated as once, few or many, or as a class when expanded; others skip it.

v_call: TRBV6-2/TRBV6-3
clone_size: few
j_call: TRBJ2-1
d_call: TRBD2
cdr3_aa: CASNPRRGGDEQFF
cdr3_nt: TGTGCCAGCAACCCGCGGCGGGGGGGCGATGAGCAGTTCTTC

v_call: TRBV12-3/TRBV12-4
clone_size: medium-sized
j_call: TRBJ1-5
d_call: TRBD1
cdr3_aa: CASSSRTGYNQPQHF
cdr3_nt: TGTGCCAGCAGCTCCCGGACAGGTTACAATCAGCCCCAGCATTTT

v_call: TRBV2
clone_size: .
j_call: TRBJ2-7
d_call: TRBD1
cdr3_aa: CASSANPGQTYEQYF
cdr3_nt: TGTGCCAGCAGTGCCAACCCGGGACAGACCTACGAGCAGTACTTC

v_call: TRBV6-6
clone_size: few
j_call: TRBJ2-2
d_call: .
cdr3_aa: CATSIGTGELFF
cdr3_nt: TGTGCCACCTCCATAGGGACCGGGGAGCTGTTTTTT

v_call: TRBV4-2
clone_size: .
j_call: TRBJ2-5
d_call: TRBD2
cdr3_aa: CASSQRGLARGETQYF
cdr3_nt: TGTGCCAGCAGCCAACGGGGACTAGCGAGAGGGGAGACCCAGTACTTC

v_call: TRBV3-1
clone_size: .
j_call: TRBJ1-1
d_call: .
cdr3_aa: CASSQPGNTEAFF
cdr3_nt: TGTGCCAGCAGCCAACCAGGGAACACTGAAGCTTTCTTT

v_call: TRBV28
clone_size: few
j_call: TRBJ1-1
d_call: .
cdr3_aa: CASSLSLVVRGRTNTEAFF
cdr3_nt: TGTGCCAGCAGTTTATCCCTTGTCGTGCGGGGGAGGACGAACACTGAAGCTTTCTTT

v_call: TRBV5-4
clone_size: .
j_call: TRBJ2-3
d_call: .
cdr3_aa: CASSMTGEDTQYF
cdr3_nt: TGTGCCAGCAGCATGACTGGGGAAGATACGCAGTATTTT

v_call: TRBV7-2
clone_size: medium-sized
j_call: TRBJ1-1
d_call: .
cdr3_aa: CASSLGGAGGAFF
cdr3_nt: TGTGCCAGCAGCTTAGGTGGGGCAGGCGGAGCTTTCTTT

v_call: TRBV24-1
clone_size: many
j_call: TRBJ1-4
d_call: .
cdr3_aa: CATSDPQTGGNEKLFF
cdr3_nt: TGTGCCACCAGTGACCCCCAGACAGGAGGTAATGAAAAACTGTTTTTT

v_call: TRBV20-1
clone_size: many
j_call: TRBJ2-5
d_call: .
cdr3_aa: CSARDPGRGETQYF
cdr3_nt: TGCAGTGCTAGAGATCCGGGCAGGGGAGAGACCCAGTACTTC

v_call: TRBV11-1
clone_size: .
j_call: TRBJ2-1
d_call: TRBD2
cdr3_aa: CASSLKSGSVWFSSYNEQFF
cdr3_nt: TGTGCCAGCAGCTTAAAAAGCGGGAGCGTTTGGTTCAGCTCCTACAATGAGCAGTTCTTC

v_call: TRBV7-8
clone_size: medium-sized
j_call: TRBJ1-5
d_call: .
cdr3_aa: CASSPGRHNSNQPQHF
cdr3_nt: TGTGCCAGCAGCCCCGGTCGACATAATAGCAATCAGCCCCAGCATTTT

v_call: TRBV28
clone_size: .
j_call: TRBJ1-3
d_call: .
cdr3_aa: CASTPDTSGNTIYF
cdr3_nt: TGTGCCAGCACCCCGGACACCTCTGGAAACACCATATATTTT

v_call: TRBV12-3/TRBV12-4
clone_size: few
j_call: TRBJ1-2
d_call: .
cdr3_aa: CASNSRGANYGYTF
cdr3_nt: TGTGCCAGCAATTCGCGGGGGGCGAACTATGGCTACACCTTC

v_call: TRBV11-2
clone_size: few
j_call: TRBJ2-5
d_call: .
cdr3_aa: CASSPHKETQYF
cdr3_nt: TGTGCCAGCAGCCCGCACAAAGAGACCCAGTACTTC

v_call: TRBV6-5
clone_size: many
j_call: TRBJ1-3
d_call: .
cdr3_aa: CASRGTMSSGNTIYF
cdr3_nt: TGTGCCAGCAGAGGGACAATGAGCTCTGGAAACACCATATATTTT

v_call: TRBV15
clone_size: medium-sized
j_call: TRBJ2-3
d_call: .
cdr3_aa: CATSTRRQATSTDTQYF
cdr3_nt: TGTGCCACCAGCACCCGGCGACAGGCTACTAGCACAGATACGCAGTATTTT

v_call: TRBV5-1
clone_size: few
j_call: TRBJ2-1
d_call: TRBD2
cdr3_aa: CASSLGGLAYNEQFF
cdr3_nt: TGCGCCAGCAGCTTGGGGGGACTAGCCTACAATGAGCAGTTCTTC

v_call: TRBV14
clone_size: many
j_call: TRBJ2-1
d_call: .
cdr3_aa: CASSQISGNYNEQFF
cdr3_nt: TGTGCCAGCAGCCAAATTAGCGGTAATTACAATGAGCAGTTCTTC

v_call: TRBV6-1
clone_size: many
j_call: TRBJ1-5
d_call: .
cdr3_aa: CASRYSNQPQHF
cdr3_nt: TGTGCCAGCAGATATAGCAATCAGCCCCAGCATTTT

v_call: TRBV19
clone_size: many
j_call: TRBJ1-5
d_call: .
cdr3_aa: CASSIAGGRNQPQHF
cdr3_nt: TGTGCCAGTAGTATAGCTGGGGGTCGCAATCAGCCCCAGCATTTT

v_call: TRBV18
clone_size: few
j_call: TRBJ2-1
d_call: TRBD2
cdr3_aa: CASSPSSGGAYNEQFF
cdr3_nt: TGTGCCAGCTCACCTTCTAGCGGGGGGGCCTACAATGAGCAGTTCTTC

v_call: TRBV5-1
clone_size: medium-sized
j_call: TRBJ2-3
d_call: .
cdr3_aa: CASSPGLLSTDTQYF
cdr3_nt: TGCGCCAGCAGCCCGGGACTGTTGAGCACAGATACGCAGTATTTT

v_call: TRBV11-1
clone_size: many
j_call: TRBJ2-1
d_call: .
cdr3_aa: CASSLGFGVGSNEQFF
cdr3_nt: TGTGCCAGCAGCTTAGGTTTCGGGGTAGGGAGCAATGAGCAGTTCTTC

v_call: TRBV20-1
clone_size: .
j_call: TRBJ2-5
d_call: .
cdr3_aa: CSASGQLGMEETQYF
cdr3_nt: TGCAGTGCCTCCGGACAGCTTGGGATGGAAGAGACCCAGTACTTC

v_call: TRBV27
clone_size: .
j_call: TRBJ1-6
d_call: .
cdr3_aa: CTLADYNSPLHF
cdr3_nt: TGTACCCTGGCAGACTATAATTCACCCCTCCACTTT

v_call: TRBV6-6
clone_size: .
j_call: TRBJ2-5
d_call: .
cdr3_aa: CASSYGPSETQYF
cdr3_nt: TGTGCCAGCAGTTACGGCCCTAGCGAGACCCAGTACTTC

v_call: TRBV2
clone_size: few
j_call: TRBJ2-5
d_call: .
cdr3_aa: CASNRRGQETQYF
cdr3_nt: TGTGCCAGCAATCGGAGGGGGCAAGAGACCCAGTACTTC

v_call: TRBV7-9
clone_size: medium-sized
j_call: TRBJ1-1
d_call: TRBD1
cdr3_aa: CASSPEGTGHREVAFF
cdr3_nt: TGTGCCAGCAGCCCAGAAGGGACAGGGCACCGAGAAGTAGCTTTCTTT

v_call: TRBV3-1
clone_size: few
j_call: TRBJ1-2
d_call: .
cdr3_aa: CASSQSSGYTF
cdr3_nt: TGTGCCAGCAGCCAAAGCTCTGGCTACACCTTC

v_call: TRBV5-4
clone_size: many
j_call: TRBJ1-1
d_call: TRBD1
cdr3_aa: CASSLGFGTGPDTEAFF
cdr3_nt: TGTGCCAGCAGCTTGGGGTTCGGGACAGGGCCCGACACTGAAGCTTTCTTT

v_call: TRBV5-6
clone_size: .
j_call: TRBJ1-2
d_call: .
cdr3_aa: CASSSGQNYGYTF
cdr3_nt: TGTGCCAGCAGCTCAGGACAGAACTATGGCTACACCTTC

v_call: TRBV24-1
clone_size: .
j_call: TRBJ2-1
d_call: TRBD1
cdr3_aa: CATGTGGFNEQFF
cdr3_nt: TGTGCCACCGGGACAGGGGGCTTCAATGAGCAGTTCTTC

v_call: TRBV7-2
clone_size: many
j_call: TRBJ1-1
d_call: .
cdr3_aa: CASSIRSIQGGTEAFF
cdr3_nt: TGTGCCAGCAGCATCCGCTCAATACAGGGTGGCACTGAAGCTTTCTTT

v_call: TRBV5-6
clone_size: few
j_call: TRBJ2-3
d_call: .
cdr3_aa: CASSQGASGYTDTQYF
cdr3_nt: TGTGCCAGCAGCCAGGGGGCTAGCGGTTACACAGATACGCAGTATTTT

v_call: TRBV6-1
clone_size: .
j_call: TRBJ2-7
d_call: .
cdr3_aa: CASSARPGDEQYF
cdr3_nt: TGTGCCAGCAGCGCACGGCCAGGGGACGAGCAGTACTTC

v_call: TRBV6-6
clone_size: many
j_call: TRBJ2-2
d_call: .
cdr3_aa: CASSGRIGGGNTGELFF
cdr3_nt: TGTGCCAGCAGTGGACGAATAGGCGGCGGGAACACCGGGGAGCTGTTTTTT

v_call: TRBV19
clone_size: few
j_call: TRBJ1-2
d_call: TRBD1
cdr3_aa: CAASGTGEVYGYTF
cdr3_nt: TGTGCCGCGTCCGGGACAGGGGAGGTTTATGGCTACACCTTC

v_call: TRBV27
clone_size: few
j_call: TRBJ2-6
d_call: .
cdr3_aa: CASSFGRANVLTF
cdr3_nt: TGTGCCAGCAGTTTTGGAAGGGCCAACGTCCTGACTTTC

v_call: TRBV11-3
clone_size: few
j_call: TRBJ2-1
d_call: TRBD2
cdr3_aa: CASSPPGTSGRDDNEQFF
cdr3_nt: TGTGCCAGCAGCCCACCAGGGACTAGCGGGAGAGACGACAATGAGCAGTTCTTC

v_call: TRBV4-3
clone_size: .
j_call: TRBJ2-3
d_call: .
cdr3_aa: CASSQRPHSTDTQYF
cdr3_nt: TGCGCCAGCAGCCAGCGGCCGCATAGCACAGATACGCAGTATTTT

v_call: TRBV5-1
clone_size: few
j_call: TRBJ1-2
d_call: TRBD1
cdr3_aa: CASSFTTGDYGYTF
cdr3_nt: TGCGCCAGCAGCTTTACCACAGGGGACTATGGCTACACCTTC

v_call: TRBV28
clone_size: many
j_call: TRBJ2-7
d_call: TRBD1
cdr3_aa: CASAGQGAIYEQYF
cdr3_nt: TGTGCCAGCGCCGGACAGGGGGCTATATACGAGCAGTACTTC